These 10 T cell receptor beta chains were all obtained from the same sample, sequenced in a study of blood T cell repertoires in COVID-19. Method: immunoSEQ multiplex PCR; TCRdb's copy keeps in-frame clones and lacks some. The data contain under 200,000 clones, under 90% of them singletons. What was sequenced was PBMCs or T cells enriched from blood (not recorded which). The receptors were sampled from a man aged 50-60 years who had recovered from COVID-19.

The rearrangement uses TRBV7-8 and TRBJ2-3; the D gene is possibly TRBD2 (7 bases). V shed 5 bases and J shed 5 bases, with 17 bases lying between them. The CDR3 is 15 residues long. Looked up from germline, CDR1 is SGHVS and CDR2 is FQNEAQ. CDR3 sequence: CASSLRSGGVDTQYF. The CDR3 region has the DNA TGTGCCAGCAGCCTGCGTTCGGGGGGCGTAGATACGCAGTATTTT.

The table lists this clone with a few counts. The chain employs TRBV5-1 and TRBJ2-3; TRBD1 matches 9 bases. With 4 bases clipped from V and 4 bases from J, the junction kept 4 bases outside the gene matches. CDR1 and CDR2 from the germline V gene are SGHRS and YFSETQ. The CDR3 totals 14 residues. In nucleotides, the CDR3 is TGCGCCAGCAGCGAAACAGGGGGCGCAGATACGCAGTATTTT. This codes for CASSETGGADTQYF.

This clone was observed a handful of times. The chain carries TRBV6-5 and TRBJ1-1; the D gene is possibly TRBD1 (5 bases). Germline V gene lookup returns CDR1 MNHEY and CDR2 SVGAGI. CDR3 size: 14 residues. V lost 7 bases to trimming and J lost 4 bases, with 16 bases between them. The DNA for the CDR3 is TGTGCCAGCAAGAAGGAGGGGATAGGCACTGAAGCTTTCTTT. This codes for CASKKEGIGTEAFF.

V gene TRBV29-1 combines with J gene TRBJ1-1, with 10 bases identical to TRBD1. This CDR3 comprises 13 residues. V was clipped by 0 bases and J by 12 bases; unmatched bases: 7. Per germline, CDR1 SQVTM and CDR2 ANQGSEA. CDR3 residues: CSVEDARDRGTFF. CDR3 coding DNA: TGCAGCGTTGAAGACGCCCGGGACAGGGGTACTTTCTTT.

V and J are TRBV7-2 and TRBJ2-7, with D possibly being TRBD1 (6 bases). This CDR3 has 13 residues. Germline assignment: CDR1 SGHTA and CDR2 FQGNSA. Trimming left V 4 bases short and J 3 bases short, with 10 bases between. CDR3 residues: CASSSTGYYEQYF. In DNA form, the CDR3 reads TGTGCCAGCAGCTCTACAGGGTACTACGAGCAGTACTTC.

The J gene is TRBJ2-5, the V gene TRBV3-1 (or the pseudogene TRBV3-2); 11 bases match TRBD2. CDR3 length equals 15 residues. Germline V lookup: CDR1 LGHDT, CDR2 YNNKEL (reference sequence). V trimming: 4 bases; J trimming: 5 bases; junction bases outside the gene matches: 6. CDR3 region: CASSLSGGAWETQYF. CDR3 DNA: TGTGCCAGCAGCCTTAGCGGGGGGGCCTGGGAGACCCAGTACTTC.

This clone was counted a single time. The chain is built from TRBV20-1 and TRBJ1-4; 9 bases map to TRBD1. Unmatched junction bases numbered 7, after V lost 3 bases and J lost 2 bases. The CDR3 runs to 16 residues. The germline gives CDR1 DFQATT, CDR2 SNEGSKA (reference sequence). The CDR3 DNA sequence: TGCAGTGCTAGTCGACAGGGGGGGGTTACTAATGAAAAACTGTTTTTT. Amino acids: CSASRQGGVTNEKLFF.

The V call is TRBV6-5, the J call TRBJ1-2; 9 nucleotides align to TRBD1. The CDR3 extends over 13 amino acids. Germline-derived CDR1 and CDR2 are MNHEY and SVGAGI. Losses at the gene ends were 8 bases for V and 6 bases for J; bases not matched to a gene: 7. The CDR3 reads CASRPTGGDGYTF. In nucleotides, the CDR3 is TGTGCCAGCCGACCGACAGGGGGGGATGGCTACACCTTC.

V gene TRBV11-2 combines with J gene TRBJ2-3, with TRBD2 matching 8 bases. The trim removed 4 bases at V and 3 bases at J, leaving 6 bases unmatched. The germline gives CDR1 SGHAT, CDR2 FQNNGV. This CDR3 has 15 amino acids. The CDR3 loop is CASSSTLAATDTQYF. The CDR3 region has the DNA TGTGCCAGCAGCTCCACACTAGCGGCAACAGATACGCAGTATTTT.

The rearrangement joins TRBV5-1 to TRBJ2-3; possibly TRBD1 for D (5 bases). CDR1 SGHRS and CDR2 YFSETQ come from the germline V gene. This CDR3 comprises 14 residues. The V end was cut by 4 bases, the J end by 1 base, with 10 bases between. The DNA of the CDR3 is TGCGCCAGCAGCGGGCTACAGGGCACAGATACGCAGTATTTT. The encoded protein is CASSGLQGTDTQYF.